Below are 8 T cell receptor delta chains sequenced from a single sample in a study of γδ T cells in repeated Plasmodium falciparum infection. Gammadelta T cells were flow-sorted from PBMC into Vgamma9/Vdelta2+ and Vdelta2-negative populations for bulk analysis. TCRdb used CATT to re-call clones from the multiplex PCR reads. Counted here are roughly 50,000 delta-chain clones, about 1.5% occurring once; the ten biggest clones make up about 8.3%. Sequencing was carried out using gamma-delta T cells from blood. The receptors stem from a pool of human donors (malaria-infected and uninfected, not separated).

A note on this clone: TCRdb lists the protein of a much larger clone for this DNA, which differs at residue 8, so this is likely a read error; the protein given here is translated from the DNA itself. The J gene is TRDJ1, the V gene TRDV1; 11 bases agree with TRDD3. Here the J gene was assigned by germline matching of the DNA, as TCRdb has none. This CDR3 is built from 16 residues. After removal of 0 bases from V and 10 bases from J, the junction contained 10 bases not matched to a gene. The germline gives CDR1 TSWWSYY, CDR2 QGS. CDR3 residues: CALGELPGYWGIGLIF. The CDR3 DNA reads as TGTGCTCTTGGGGAACTACCTGGCTACTGGGGGATAGGACTCATCTTT.

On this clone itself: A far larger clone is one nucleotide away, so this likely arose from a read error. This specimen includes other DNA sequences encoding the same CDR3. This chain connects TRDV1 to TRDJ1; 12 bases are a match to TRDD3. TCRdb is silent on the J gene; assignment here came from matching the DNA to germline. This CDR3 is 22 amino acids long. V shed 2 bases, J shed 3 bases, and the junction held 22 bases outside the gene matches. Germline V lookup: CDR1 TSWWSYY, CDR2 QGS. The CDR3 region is CALGETFGSYEEAGGYADKLIF. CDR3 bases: TGTGCTCTTGGGGAAACCTTTGGTTCCTACGAGGAGGCTGGGGGATACGCCGATAAACTCATCTTT.

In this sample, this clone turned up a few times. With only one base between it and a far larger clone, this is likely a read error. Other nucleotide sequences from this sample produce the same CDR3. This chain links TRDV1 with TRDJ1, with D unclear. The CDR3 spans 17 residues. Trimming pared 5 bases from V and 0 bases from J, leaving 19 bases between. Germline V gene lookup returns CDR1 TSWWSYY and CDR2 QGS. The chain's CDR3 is CALGKGPLGFYTDKLIF. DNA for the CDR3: TGTGCTCTTGGGAAGGGGCCCCTAGGGTTCTACACCGATAAACTCATCTTT.

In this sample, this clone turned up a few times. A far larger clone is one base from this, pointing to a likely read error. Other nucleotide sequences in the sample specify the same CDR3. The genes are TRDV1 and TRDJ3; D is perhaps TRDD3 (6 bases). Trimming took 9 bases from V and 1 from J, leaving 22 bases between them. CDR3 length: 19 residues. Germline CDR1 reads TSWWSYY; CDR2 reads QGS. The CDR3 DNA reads TGTGCTCTCGAACCCTCACTCGGGGGGACATCCTGGGACACCCGACAGATGTTTTTC. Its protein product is CALEPSLGGTSWDTRQMFF.

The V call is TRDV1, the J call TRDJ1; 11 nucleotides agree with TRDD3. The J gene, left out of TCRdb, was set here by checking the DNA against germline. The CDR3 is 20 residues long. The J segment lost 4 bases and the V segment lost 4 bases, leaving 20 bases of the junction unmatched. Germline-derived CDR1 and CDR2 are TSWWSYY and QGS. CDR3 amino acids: CALGVPIPVLGDIRGDKLIF. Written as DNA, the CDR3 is TGTGCTCTTGGGGTCCCTATTCCCGTACTGGGGGATATACGGGGCGATAAACTCATCTTT.

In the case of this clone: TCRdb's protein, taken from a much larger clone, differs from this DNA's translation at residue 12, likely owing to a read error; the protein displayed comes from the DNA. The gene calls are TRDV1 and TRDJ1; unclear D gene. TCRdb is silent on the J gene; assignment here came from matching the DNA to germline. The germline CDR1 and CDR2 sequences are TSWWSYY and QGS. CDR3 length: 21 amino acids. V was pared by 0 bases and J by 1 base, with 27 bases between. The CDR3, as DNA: TGTGCTCTTGGGGAACTAAGGCACTACTTCGGACACCTGAGGCCCACCGATAAACTCATCTTT. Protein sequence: CALGELRHYFGHLRPTDKLIF.

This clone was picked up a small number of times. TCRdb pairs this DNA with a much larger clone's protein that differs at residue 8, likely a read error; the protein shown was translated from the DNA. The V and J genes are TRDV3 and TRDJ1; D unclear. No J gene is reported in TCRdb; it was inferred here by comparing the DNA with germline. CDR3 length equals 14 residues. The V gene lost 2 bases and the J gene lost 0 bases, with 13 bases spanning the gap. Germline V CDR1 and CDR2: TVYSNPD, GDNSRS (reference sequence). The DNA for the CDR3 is TGTGCCTTTTTTGTTCCGTGTGACACCGATAAACTCATCTTT. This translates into CAFFVPCDTDKLIF. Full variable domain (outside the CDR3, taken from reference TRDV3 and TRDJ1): CDKVTQSSPDQTVASGSEVVLLCTYDTVYSNPDLFWYRIRPDYSFQFVFYGDNSRSEGADFTQGRFSVKHILTQKAFHLVISPVRTEDSATYYCAFFVPCDTDKLIFGKGTRVTVEP.

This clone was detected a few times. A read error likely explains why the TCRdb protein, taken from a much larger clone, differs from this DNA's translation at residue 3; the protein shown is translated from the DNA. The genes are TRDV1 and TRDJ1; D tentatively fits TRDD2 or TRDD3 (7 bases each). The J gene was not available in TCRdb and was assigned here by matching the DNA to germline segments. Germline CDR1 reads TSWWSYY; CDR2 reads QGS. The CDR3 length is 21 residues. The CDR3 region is CAPGELVRIPTLLGWTDKLIF. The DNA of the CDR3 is TGTGCTCCTGGGGAACTAGTTCGGATTCCTACCTTACTGGGGTGGACCGATAAACTCATCTTT.